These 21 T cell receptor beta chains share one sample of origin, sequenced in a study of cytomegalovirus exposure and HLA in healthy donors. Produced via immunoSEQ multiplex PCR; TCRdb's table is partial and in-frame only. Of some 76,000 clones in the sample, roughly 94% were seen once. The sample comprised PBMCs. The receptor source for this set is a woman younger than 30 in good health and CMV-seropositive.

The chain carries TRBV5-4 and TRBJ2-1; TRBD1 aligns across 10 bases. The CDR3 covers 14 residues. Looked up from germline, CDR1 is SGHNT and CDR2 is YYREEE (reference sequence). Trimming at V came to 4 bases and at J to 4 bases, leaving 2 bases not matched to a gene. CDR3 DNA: TGTGCCAGCAGCGGGGACAGGGGATACAATGAGCAGTTCTTC. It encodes CASSGDRGYNEQFF.

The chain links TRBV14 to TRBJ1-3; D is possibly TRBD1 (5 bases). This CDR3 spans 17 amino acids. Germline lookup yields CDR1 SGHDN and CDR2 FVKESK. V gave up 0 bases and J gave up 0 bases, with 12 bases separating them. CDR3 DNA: TGTGCCAGCAGCCAAGATGGAGCCGGGGGCTCTGGAAACACCATATATTTT. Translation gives CASSQDGAGGSGNTIYF.

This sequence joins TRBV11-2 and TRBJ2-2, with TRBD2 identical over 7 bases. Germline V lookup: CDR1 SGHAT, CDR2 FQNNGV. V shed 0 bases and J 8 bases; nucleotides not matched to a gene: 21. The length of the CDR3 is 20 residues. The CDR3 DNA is TGTGCCAGCAGCTTAGAGGGGAGCTCCGGACTAGAGGGATTCTGGGGGGAGCTGTTTTTT. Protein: CASSLEGSSGLEGFWGELFF.

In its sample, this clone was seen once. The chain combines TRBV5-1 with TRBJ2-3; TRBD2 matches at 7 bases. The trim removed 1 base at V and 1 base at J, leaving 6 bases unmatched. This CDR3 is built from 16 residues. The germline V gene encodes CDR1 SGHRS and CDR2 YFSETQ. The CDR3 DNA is TGCGCCAGCAGCTTGTACTACCGGGGGGGCACAGATACGCAGTATTTT. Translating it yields CASSLYYRGGTDTQYF.

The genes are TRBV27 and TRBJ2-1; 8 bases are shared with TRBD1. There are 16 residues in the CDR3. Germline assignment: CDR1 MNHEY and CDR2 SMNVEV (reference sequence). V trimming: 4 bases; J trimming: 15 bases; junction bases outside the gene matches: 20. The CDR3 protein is CASSSLSWTGSEVRFF. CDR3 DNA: TGTGCCAGCAGTTCCCTTAGTTGGACAGGGAGTGAGGTCCGGTTCTTC.

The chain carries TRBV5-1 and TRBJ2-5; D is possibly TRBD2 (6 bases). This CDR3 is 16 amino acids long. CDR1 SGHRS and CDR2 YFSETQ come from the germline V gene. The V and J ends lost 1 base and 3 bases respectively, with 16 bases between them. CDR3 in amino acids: CASSLSTASDKETQYF. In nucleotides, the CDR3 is TGCGCCAGCAGCTTGAGTACGGCTAGCGACAAAGAGACCCAGTACTTC.

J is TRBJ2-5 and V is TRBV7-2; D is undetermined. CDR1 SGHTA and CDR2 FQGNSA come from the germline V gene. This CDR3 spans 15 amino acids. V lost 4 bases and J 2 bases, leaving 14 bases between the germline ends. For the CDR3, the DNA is TGTGCCAGCAGCTCCGTCGTACTGATACAAGAGACCCAGTACTTC. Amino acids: CASSSVVLIQETQYF.

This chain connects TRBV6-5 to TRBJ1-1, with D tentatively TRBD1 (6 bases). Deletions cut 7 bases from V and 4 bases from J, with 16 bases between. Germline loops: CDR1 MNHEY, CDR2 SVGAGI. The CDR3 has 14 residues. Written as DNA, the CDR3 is TGTGCCAGCATGGTAGGGGGTCGGGGCACTGAAGCTTTCTTT. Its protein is CASMVGGRGTEAFF.

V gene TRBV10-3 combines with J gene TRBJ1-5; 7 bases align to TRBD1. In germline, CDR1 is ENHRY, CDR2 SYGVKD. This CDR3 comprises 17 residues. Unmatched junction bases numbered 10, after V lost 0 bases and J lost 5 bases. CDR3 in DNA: TGTGCCATCAGTGAGTCGGGGAAACAGGGGCTTGATCAGCCCCAGCATTTT. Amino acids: CAISESGKQGLDQPQHF.

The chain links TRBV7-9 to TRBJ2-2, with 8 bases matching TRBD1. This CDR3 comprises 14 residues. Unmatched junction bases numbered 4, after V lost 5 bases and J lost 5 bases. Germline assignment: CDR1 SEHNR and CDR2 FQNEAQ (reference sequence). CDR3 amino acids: CASSERQGTGELFF. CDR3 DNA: TGTGCCAGCAGCGAGCGACAGGGGACCGGGGAGCTGTTTTTT.

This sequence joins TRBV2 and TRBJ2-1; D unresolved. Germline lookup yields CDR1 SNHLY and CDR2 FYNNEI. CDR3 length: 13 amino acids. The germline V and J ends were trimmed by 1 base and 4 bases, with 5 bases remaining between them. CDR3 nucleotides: TGTGCCAGCAGTGAAGGCGGTTACAATGAGCAGTTCTTC. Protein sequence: CASSEGGYNEQFF.

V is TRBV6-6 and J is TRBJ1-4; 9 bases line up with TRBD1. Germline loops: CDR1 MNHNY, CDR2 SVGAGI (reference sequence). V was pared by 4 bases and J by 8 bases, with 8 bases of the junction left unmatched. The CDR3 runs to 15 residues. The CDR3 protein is CASSSVGQGREKLFF. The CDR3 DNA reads TGTGCCAGCAGTTCTGTGGGACAGGGAAGGGAAAAACTGTTTTTT.

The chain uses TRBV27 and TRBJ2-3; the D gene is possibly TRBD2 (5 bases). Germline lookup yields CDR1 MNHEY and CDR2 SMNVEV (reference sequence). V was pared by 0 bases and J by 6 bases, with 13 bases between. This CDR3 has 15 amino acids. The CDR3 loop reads CASSLSGLLGDTQYF. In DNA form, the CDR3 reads TGTGCCAGCAGTTTATCCGGACTCCTCGGGGATACGCAGTATTTT.

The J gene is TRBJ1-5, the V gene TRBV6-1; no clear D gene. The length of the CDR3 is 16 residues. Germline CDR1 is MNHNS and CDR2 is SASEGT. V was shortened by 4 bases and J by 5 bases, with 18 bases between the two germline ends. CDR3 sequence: CASSGEDIGRDQPQHF. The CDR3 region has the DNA TGTGCCAGCAGTGGCGAAGACATTGGAAGAGATCAGCCCCAGCATTTT.

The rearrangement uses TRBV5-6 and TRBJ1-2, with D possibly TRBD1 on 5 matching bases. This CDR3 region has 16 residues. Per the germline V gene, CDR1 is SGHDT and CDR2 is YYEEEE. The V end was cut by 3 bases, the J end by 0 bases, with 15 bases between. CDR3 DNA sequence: TGTGCCAGCAGCTCGTCGGGCAGGGCCCCTAACTATGGCTACACCTTC. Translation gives CASSSSGRAPNYGYTF.

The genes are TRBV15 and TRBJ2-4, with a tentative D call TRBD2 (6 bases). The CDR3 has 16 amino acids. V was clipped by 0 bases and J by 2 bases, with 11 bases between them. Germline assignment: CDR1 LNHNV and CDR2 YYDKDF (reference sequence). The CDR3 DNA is TGTGCCACCAGCAGAGATTTTGGAGGGCCCAAAAACATTCAGTACTTC. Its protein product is CATSRDFGGPKNIQYF.

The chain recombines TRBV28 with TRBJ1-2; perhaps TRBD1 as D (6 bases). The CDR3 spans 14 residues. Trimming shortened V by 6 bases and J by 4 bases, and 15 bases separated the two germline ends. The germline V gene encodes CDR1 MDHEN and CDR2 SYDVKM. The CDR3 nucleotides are TGTGCCAGCAGGAATGGACAGATTGCCTATGGCTACACCTTC. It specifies CASRNGQIAYGYTF.

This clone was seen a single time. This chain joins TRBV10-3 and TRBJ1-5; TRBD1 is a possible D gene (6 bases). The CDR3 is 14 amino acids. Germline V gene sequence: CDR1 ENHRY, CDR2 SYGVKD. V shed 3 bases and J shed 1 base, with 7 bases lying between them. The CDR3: CAISETGSNQPQHF. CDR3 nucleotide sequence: TGTGCCATCAGTGAAACAGGGAGCAATCAGCCCCAGCATTTT.

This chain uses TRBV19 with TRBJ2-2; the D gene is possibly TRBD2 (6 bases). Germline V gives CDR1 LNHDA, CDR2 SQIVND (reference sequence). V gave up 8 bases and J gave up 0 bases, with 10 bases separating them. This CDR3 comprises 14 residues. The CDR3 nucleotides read TGTGCCAGTGCGAGGAGGGCGAACACCGGGGAGCTGTTTTTT. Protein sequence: CASARRANTGELFF.

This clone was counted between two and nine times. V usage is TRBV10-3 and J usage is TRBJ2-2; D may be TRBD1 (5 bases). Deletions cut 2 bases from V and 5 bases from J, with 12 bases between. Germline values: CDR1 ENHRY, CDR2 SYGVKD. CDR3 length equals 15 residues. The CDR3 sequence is CAISEQGLSTGELFF. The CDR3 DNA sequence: TGTGCCATCAGTGAGCAGGGTTTATCTACCGGGGAGCTGTTTTTT.

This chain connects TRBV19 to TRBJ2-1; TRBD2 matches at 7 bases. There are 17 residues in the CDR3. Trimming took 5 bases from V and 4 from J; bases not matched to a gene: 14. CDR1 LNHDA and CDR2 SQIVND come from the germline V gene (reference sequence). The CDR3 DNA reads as TGTGCCAGTAGTCCGAATCCCGCTAGCGGAACATACAATGAGCAGTTCTTC. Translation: CASSPNPASGTYNEQFF.